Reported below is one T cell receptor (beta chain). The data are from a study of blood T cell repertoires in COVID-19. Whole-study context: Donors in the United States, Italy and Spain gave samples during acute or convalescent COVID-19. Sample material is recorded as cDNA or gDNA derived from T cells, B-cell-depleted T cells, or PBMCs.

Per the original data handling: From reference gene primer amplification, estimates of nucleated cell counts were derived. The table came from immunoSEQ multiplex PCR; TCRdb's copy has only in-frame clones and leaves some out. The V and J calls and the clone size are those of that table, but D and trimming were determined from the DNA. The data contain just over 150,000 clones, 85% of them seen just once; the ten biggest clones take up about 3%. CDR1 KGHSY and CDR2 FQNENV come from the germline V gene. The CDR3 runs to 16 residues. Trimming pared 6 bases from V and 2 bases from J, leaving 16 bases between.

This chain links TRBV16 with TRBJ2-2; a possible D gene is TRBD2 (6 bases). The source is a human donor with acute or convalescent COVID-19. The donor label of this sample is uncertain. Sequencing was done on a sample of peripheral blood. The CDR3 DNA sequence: TGTGCCAGCAGTCGAATCTGGGGACTTAACACCGGGGAGCTGTTTTTT. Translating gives CASSRIWGLNTGELFF.